This record covers a single TCR beta chain. Measured with immunoSEQ multiplex PCR; TCRdb has only the in-frame clones, and not every one. The sample holds about 280,000 clones; roughly 85% are singletons and the top ten take roughly 6.2%. The source of the sample is a study of blood T cell repertoires in COVID-19. Participant-reported clinical history was the basis for cohort assignment. The CDR3 spans 15 residues. CDR1 and CDR2 (germline): MNHEY, SVGEGT. Trimming cost V 0 bases and J 2 bases, with 10 bases left between them. Sequencing was done on a sample of PBMCs or T cells enriched from blood (not recorded which). V is TRBV6-2 or TRBV6-3 and J is TRBJ2-5, with a weak D call TRBD1 (6 bases). The sequence derives from a middle-aged woman who had recovered from COVID-19. This chain's CDR3 is CASSYSQGIQETQYF. The CDR3 coding sequence is TGTGCCAGCAGTTACTCCCAGGGGATTCAAGAGACCCAGTACTTC.